This T cell receptor (beta chain) was found in a study of cytomegalovirus exposure and HLA in healthy donors. Study information: Among about 179 million T cells, an earlier analysis found 117 million unique TCR beta sequences.

Primers for the PCR totalled 60 Vbeta and 13 Jbeta. This table comes from immunoSEQ multiplex PCR, and its TCRdb copy is limited to in-frame clones, with some not included. The data show more than 95,000 clones, approximately 75% seen once. Each of the donors was a healthy bone marrow donor. This CDR3 contains 12 residues. The germline gives CDR1 SEHNR, CDR2 FQNEAQ (reference sequence). A remark on this clone: A read error may produce the germline difference seen at one junction end.

The TCR was taken from a man aged 30 to 45 in good health and CMV-seronegative. This chain connects TRBV7-9 to TRBJ1-1; D gene uncertain. The sequencing sample was made of PBMCs. CDR3 sequence: CSSRMSVNEAFF. CDR3 nucleotide sequence: TGTTCCAGCAGGATGAGCGTAAATGAAGCTTTCTTT. The variable domain in full, completed from reference TRBV7-9 and TRBJ1-1, reads DTGVSQNPRHKITKRGQNVTFRCDPISEHNRLYWYRQTLGQGPEFLTYFQNEAQLEKSRLLSDRFSAERPKGSFSTLEIQRTEQGDSAMYLCSSRMSVNEAFFGQGTRLTVV.